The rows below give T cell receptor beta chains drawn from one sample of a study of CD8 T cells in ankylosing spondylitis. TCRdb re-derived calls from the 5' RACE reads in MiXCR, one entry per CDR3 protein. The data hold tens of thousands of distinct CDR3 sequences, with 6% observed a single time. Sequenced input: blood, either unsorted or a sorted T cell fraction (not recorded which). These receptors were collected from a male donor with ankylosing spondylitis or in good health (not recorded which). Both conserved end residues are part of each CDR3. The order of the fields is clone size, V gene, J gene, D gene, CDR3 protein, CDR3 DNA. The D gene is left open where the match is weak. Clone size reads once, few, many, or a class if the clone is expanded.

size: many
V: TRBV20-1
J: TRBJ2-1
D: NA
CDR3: CSARDHAGFLSYNEQFF
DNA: TGCAGTGCTAGAGATCATGCGGGATTCTTATCTTACAATGAGCAGTTCTTC

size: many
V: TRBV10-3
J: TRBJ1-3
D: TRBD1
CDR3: CAISSFGQGRANTIYF
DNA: TGTGCCATCAGCAGTTTCGGACAGGGGAGGGCGAACACCATATATTTT

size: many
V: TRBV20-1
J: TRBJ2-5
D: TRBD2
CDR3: CSATKRERRETQYF
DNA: TGCAGTGCTACTAAGCGGGAGAGGAGGGAGACCCAGTACTTC

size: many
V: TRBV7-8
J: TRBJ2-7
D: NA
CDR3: CASSLGGRSSYEQYF
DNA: TGTGCCAGCAGCTTAGGGGGCAGGAGCTCCTACGAGCAGTACTTC

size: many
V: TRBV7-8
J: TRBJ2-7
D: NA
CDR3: CASSLASVGYEQYF
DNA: TGTGCCAGCAGCTTGGCTAGCGTAGGGTACGAGCAGTACTTC

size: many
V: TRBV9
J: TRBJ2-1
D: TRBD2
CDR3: CASSVSGTQFVNEQFF
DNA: TGTGCCAGCAGCGTGAGCGGGACGCAATTCGTCAATGAGCAGTTCTTC

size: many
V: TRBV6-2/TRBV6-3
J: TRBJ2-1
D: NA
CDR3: CASSYLPAGANNEQFF
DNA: TGTGCCAGCAGTTACTTGCCAGCGGGTGCTAACAATGAGCAGTTCTTC

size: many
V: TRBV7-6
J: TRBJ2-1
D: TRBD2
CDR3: CASSPQASGPYNEQFF
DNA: TGTGCCAGCAGCCCCCAGGCTAGCGGCCCCTACAATGAGCAGTTCTTC

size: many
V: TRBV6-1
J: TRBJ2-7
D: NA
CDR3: CASGLRDNHYEQYF
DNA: TGTGCCAGCGGACTCCGGGACAATCACTACGAGCAGTACTTC

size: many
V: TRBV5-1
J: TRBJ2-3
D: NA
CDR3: CASSLVTAGSQDTQYF
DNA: TGCGCCAGCAGCTTGGTTACGGCAGGGTCGCAAGATACGCAGTATTTT

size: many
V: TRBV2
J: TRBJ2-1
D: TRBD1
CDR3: CASALDRGPYNEQFF
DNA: TGTGCCAGCGCCCTCGACAGGGGGCCCTACAATGAGCAGTTCTTC

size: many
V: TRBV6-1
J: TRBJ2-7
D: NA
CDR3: CASRPHASYEQYF
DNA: TGTGCCAGCAGACCCCACGCCTCCTACGAGCAGTACTTC

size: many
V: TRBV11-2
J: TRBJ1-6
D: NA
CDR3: CASSSQGQRTSPLHF
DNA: TGTGCCAGCAGCTCCCAGGGGCAGCGGACTTCACCCCTCCACTTT

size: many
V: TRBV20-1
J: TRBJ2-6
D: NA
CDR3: CSARDVVAGANVLTF
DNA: TGCAGTGCTAGAGATGTGGTGGCTGGGGCCAACGTCCTGACTTTC

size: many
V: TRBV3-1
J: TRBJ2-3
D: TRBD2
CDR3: CASTKRGAVPDTQYF
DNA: TGTGCCAGCACCAAGCGGGGGGCCGTCCCAGATACGCAGTATTTT